Listed below are T cell receptor beta chains from one sample, sequenced in a study of control samples from healthy donors and cancer patients. Sequencing was performed with immunoSEQ multiplex PCR; in TCRdb, only in-frame clones are kept and a portion is missing. The data contain around 30,000 clones, roughly nine tenths of them singletons. The sample consisted of PBMCs. These receptors originate from a woman between 40 and 55 years old with lung cancer. Both conserved end residues are part of each CDR3. The order of the fields is D gene, J gene, clone size, V gene, CDR3 protein, CDR3 DNA. D genes are given only for firm matches. Clone size is shown for a subset of rows, as once, few, many or a class of expanded clone.

>TRBD2|TRBJ2-5|.|TRBV24-1
CATSDLHGGASGRETQYF
TGTGCCACCAGTGATTTGCACGGCGGGGCTAGCGGGAGGGAGACCCAGTACTTC
>.|TRBJ2-2|.|TRBV11-2
CASSTAGQPNTGELFF
TGTGCCAGCAGCACCGCAGGACAGCCGAACACCGGGGAGCTGTTTTTT
>TRBD1|TRBJ2-7|once|TRBV4-1
CASSQGGLLRDSTYEQYF
TGCGCCAGCAGCCAAGGCGGTTTACTCCGGGACAGTACCTACGAGCAGTACTTC
>.|TRBJ1-2|.|TRBV5-4
CASSLVPGGYTF
TGTGCCAGCAGCTTGGTCCCCGGGGGCTACACCTTC
>TRBD1|TRBJ2-5|.|TRBV2
CASSIGQGRETQYF
TGTGCCAGCAGCATCGGACAGGGGCGGGAGACCCAGTACTTC
>.|TRBJ2-1|.|TRBV4-1
CASSQDLGSRADNEQFF
TGCGCCAGCAGCCAAGATCTGGGGTCGAGGGCGGACAATGAGCAGTTCTTC
>TRBD1|TRBJ2-7|.|TRBV28
CASIGTGGWEQYF
TGTGCCAGCATTGGGACAGGGGGGTGGGAGCAGTACTTC
>.|TRBJ2-2|.|TRBV19
CASRRGLGELFF
TGTGCCAGTAGACGGGGGCTCGGGGAGCTGTTTTTT
>.|TRBJ1-1|.|TRBV20-1
CSASLGGQKGSTEAFF
TGCAGTGCTAGTTTGGGGGGACAAAAAGGTTCCACTGAAGCTTTCTTT
>.|TRBJ2-3|.|TRBV4-3
CASSRGPSGSTDTQYF
TGCGCCAGCAGCCGAGGGCCTTCGGGGAGCACAGATACGCAGTATTTT
>.|TRBJ2-7|.|TRBV27
CASSLFRSGTYEQYF
TGTGCCAGCAGTTTATTCAGGTCGGGGACCTACGAGCAGTACTTC
>.|TRBJ1-2|.|TRBV5-6
CASSRKDSRFYGYTF
TGTGCCAGCAGCCGGAAGGACAGCCGCTTCTATGGCTACACCTTC
>.|TRBJ2-2|.|TRBV4-1
CASSQDVDTGELFF
TGCGCCAGCAGCCAAGATGTCGACACCGGGGAGCTGTTTTTT
>TRBD2|TRBJ2-1|.|TRBV27
CASSLSGGTGTEQFF
TGTGCCAGCAGTTTAAGCGGGGGGACGGGGACTGAGCAGTTCTTC
>.|TRBJ1-2|.|TRBV10-2
CASSDWTAANYGYTF
TGCGCCAGCAGTGACTGGACGGCAGCTAACTATGGCTACACCTTC
>TRBD1|TRBJ1-4|.|TRBV7-7
CASSAGTATNEKLFF
TGTGCCAGCAGCGCCGGGACAGCTACTAATGAAAAACTGTTTTTT
>.|TRBJ2-2|.|TRBV5-1
CASSPVIAGELFF
TGCGCCAGCAGCCCAGTTATTGCCGGGGAGCTGTTTTTT
>TRBD1|TRBJ1-6|.|TRBV27
CASSSIPLRDRGSPLHF
TGTGCCAGCAGTTCAATCCCCCTCCGGGACAGGGGTTCACCCCTCCACTTT
>.|TRBJ2-2|.|TRBV5-1
CASSLTGTNTGELFF
TGCGCCAGCAGCTTGACCGGGACGAACACCGGGGAGCTGTTTTTT
>TRBD1|TRBJ1-1|.|TRBV19
CASGGQGALKGTEAFF
TGTGCCAGTGGGGGACAGGGGGCCCTTAAGGGGACTGAAGCTTTCTTT
>.|TRBJ1-5|.|TRBV5-1
CASSLGQSSNQPQHF
TGCGCCAGCAGCTTGGGACAGAGTAGCAATCAGCCCCAGCATTTT
>.|TRBJ1-2|.|TRBV10-3
CAIRSQGPFYGYTF
TGTGCCATCAGGAGCCAGGGGCCTTTCTATGGCTACACCTTC
>.|TRBJ2-3|.|TRBV5-1
CASSPHGTEADTQYF
TGCGCCAGCAGCCCCCACGGCACTGAAGCAGATACGCAGTATTTT
>.|TRBJ1-2|.|TRBV7-2
CASSLELGHIKVYGYTF
TGTGCCAGCAGCTTAGAACTCGGACACATAAAGGTCTATGGCTACACCTTC
>.|TRBJ1-1|.|TRBV2
CASSQTNTEAFF
TGTGCCAGCAGTCAGACGAACACTGAAGCTTTCTTT
>.|TRBJ2-3|.|TRBV11-3
CASSVLAAARTDTQYF
TGTGCCAGCAGCGTATTAGCGGCGGCGAGGACAGATACGCAGTATTTT
>TRBD2|TRBJ2-2|.|TRBV2
CATPGLAGVNTGELFF
TGTGCCACCCCCGGACTAGCGGGGGTTAACACCGGGGAGCTGTTTTTT
>TRBD1|TRBJ1-2|once|TRBV3-1/TRBV3-2
CASSPRQGANGYTF
TGTGCCAGCAGCCCACGACAGGGGGCGAATGGCTACACCTTC
>.|TRBJ1-1|.|TRBV9
CASGSQGGTEAFF
TGTGCCAGCGGGTCGCAGGGAGGCACTGAAGCTTTCTTT
>.|TRBJ1-2|once|TRBV11-2
CASSLANLRGYTF
TGTGCCAGCAGCTTAGCAAACTTGAGAGGCTACACCTTC
>TRBD2|TRBJ2-5|.|TRBV29-1
CSVGLAGGQETQYF
TGCAGCGTTGGACTAGCTGGAGGGCAAGAGACCCAGTACTTC
>TRBD1|TRBJ1-1|.|TRBV11-1
CASSPDRVNTEAFF
TGTGCCAGCAGCCCGGACAGGGTGAACACTGAAGCTTTCTTT
>TRBD1|TRBJ1-4|.|TRBV3-1/TRBV3-2
CASSQGQGTANEKLFF
TGTGCCAGCAGCCAGGGACAGGGTACGGCTAATGAAAAACTGTTTTTT
>.|TRBJ2-7|.|TRBV27
CASSLNREIAYEQYF
TGTGCCAGCAGTTTAAACAGGGAGATAGCCTACGAGCAGTACTTC
>.|TRBJ1-2|.|TRBV28
CASRVSPGQGGGLYYGYTF
TGTGCCAGCAGAGTCTCCCCGGGACAAGGCGGAGGACTGTATTATGGCTACACCTTC
>.|TRBJ2-7|.|TRBV28
CASTGAEVEQYF
TGTGCCAGCACCGGGGCCGAGGTCGAGCAGTACTTC
>.|TRBJ2-1|.|TRBV7-6
CASSLAPGMSYNEQFF
TGTGCCAGCAGCTTAGCCCCAGGGATGTCCTACAATGAGCAGTTCTTC